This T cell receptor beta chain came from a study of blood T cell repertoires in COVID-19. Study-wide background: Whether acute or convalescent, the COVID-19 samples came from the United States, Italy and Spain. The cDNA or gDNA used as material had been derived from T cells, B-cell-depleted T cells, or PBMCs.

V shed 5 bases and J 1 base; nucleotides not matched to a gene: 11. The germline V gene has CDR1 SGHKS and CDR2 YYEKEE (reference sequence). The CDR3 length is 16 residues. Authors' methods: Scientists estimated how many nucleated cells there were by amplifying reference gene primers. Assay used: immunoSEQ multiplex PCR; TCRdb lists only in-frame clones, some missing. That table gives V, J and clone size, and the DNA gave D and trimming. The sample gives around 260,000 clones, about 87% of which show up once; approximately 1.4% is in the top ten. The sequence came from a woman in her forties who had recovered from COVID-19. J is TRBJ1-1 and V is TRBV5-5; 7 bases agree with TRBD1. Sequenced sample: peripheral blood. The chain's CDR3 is CASSPDWDRKNTEAFF. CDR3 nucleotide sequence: TGTGCCAGCAGTCCGGACTGGGACAGAAAGAACACTGAAGCTTTCTTT.